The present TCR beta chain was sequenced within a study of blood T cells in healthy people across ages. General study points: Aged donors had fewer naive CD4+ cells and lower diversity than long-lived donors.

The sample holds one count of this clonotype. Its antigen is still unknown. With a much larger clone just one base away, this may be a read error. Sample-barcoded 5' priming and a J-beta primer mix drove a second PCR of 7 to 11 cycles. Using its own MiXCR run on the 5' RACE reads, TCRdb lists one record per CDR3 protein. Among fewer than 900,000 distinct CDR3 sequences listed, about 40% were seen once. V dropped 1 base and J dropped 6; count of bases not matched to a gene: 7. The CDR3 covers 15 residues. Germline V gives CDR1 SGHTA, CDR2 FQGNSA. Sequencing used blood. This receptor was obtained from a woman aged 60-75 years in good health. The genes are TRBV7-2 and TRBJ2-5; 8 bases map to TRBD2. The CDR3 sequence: CASSLELAVEKTQYF. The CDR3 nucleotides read TGTGCCAGCAGCTTAGAACTAGCGGTAGAAAAGACCCAGTACTTC.